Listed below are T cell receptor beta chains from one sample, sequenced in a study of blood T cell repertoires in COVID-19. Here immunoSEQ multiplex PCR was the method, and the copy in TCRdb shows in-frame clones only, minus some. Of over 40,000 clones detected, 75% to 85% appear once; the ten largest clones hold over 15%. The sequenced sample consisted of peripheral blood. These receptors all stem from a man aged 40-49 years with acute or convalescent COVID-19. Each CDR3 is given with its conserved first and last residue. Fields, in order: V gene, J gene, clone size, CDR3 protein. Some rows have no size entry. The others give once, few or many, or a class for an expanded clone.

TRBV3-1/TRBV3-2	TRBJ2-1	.	CASSLGAASGRDEQFF
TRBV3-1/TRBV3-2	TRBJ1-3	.	CASSQGGSGNTIYF
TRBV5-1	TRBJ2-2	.	CASSLESLAGGWTGELFF
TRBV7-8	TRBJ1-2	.	CASSFLDEDSRGYTF
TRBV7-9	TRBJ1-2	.	CASSPNRVNGYTF
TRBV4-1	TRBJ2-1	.	CASSQDWGRAYNEQFF
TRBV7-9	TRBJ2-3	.	CASSPSPQGPTDTQYF
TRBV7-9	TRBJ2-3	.	CASSPGQTIGDTQYF
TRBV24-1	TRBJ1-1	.	CATSDAENTEAFF
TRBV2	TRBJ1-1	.	CASRVQGMNTEAFF
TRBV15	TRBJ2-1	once	CATSGPGRTGGTEQFF
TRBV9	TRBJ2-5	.	CASSLRTGARETQYF
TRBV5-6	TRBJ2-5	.	CASSLVAAGRETQYF
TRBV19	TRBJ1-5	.	CASRGGRGAQGNQPQHF
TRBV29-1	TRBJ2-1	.	CSGREAYNEQFF
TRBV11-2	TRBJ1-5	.	CASSARGQPQHF
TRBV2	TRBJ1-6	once	CASRAQGQSGSPLHF
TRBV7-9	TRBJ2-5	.	CASSRGLAGQETQYF
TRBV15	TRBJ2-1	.	CATSRASGSPPVGEQFF
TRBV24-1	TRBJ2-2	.	CATSQWEDSTGELFF
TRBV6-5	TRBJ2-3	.	CASSYSGTSASDTQYF